The text below deals with one TCR beta chain. The ends were cut back, 3 bases at V and 5 bases at J, with 14 bases in the middle. Germline CDR1 and CDR2: KGHSH and LQKENI. The CDR3 sequence is 15 residues long. This table comes from immunoSEQ multiplex PCR, and its TCRdb copy is limited to in-frame clones, with some not included. The sample consists of 150,000 to 200,000 clones, 90% of them appearing once. The source of the sample is a study of T cell responses to AZD1222 COVID-19 vaccine. The genes are TRBV18 and TRBJ1-5; perhaps TRBD1 as D (5 bases). The input for sequencing was peripheral blood, taken on day 0 of AZD1222 vaccination. This clonotype originated in an adult in good health. The CDR3 nucleotides are TGTGCCAGCTCACCGGCAGGGACTAATTATCAGCCCCAGCATTTT. Protein product: CASSPAGTNYQPQHF.